This TCR beta chain was obtained from a study of shared clonotypes between healthy human individuals. V was pared by 2 bases and J by 8 bases, with 15 bases between. Germline V CDR1 and CDR2: MNHEY, SMNVEV (reference sequence). The length of the CDR3 is 15 residues. Produced via immunoSEQ multiplex PCR; TCRdb's table is partial and in-frame only. The sample gives about 700,000 clones, about 90% of which show up once; 24% is in the top ten. CD8 cells classed as naive were CD45RO-negative and positively selected for CCR7, excluding terminally differentiated effector memory CD45RA+ cells. HIV-negative, healthy adults without recent acute infections or vaccinations were the donors. Points on this clone: What it binds is not known.

Study results and caveats: Shared clonotypes: 4.5% to 6% naive CD4, approximately 3.4% naive CD8, about 2.5% memory CD4, over 0.3% memory CD8.

The chain couples TRBV27 to TRBJ1-4; D call uncertain. Material for sequencing was naive CD8+ T cells sorted from blood. The sequence was obtained from a man aged 25-45 years in good health. The CDR3 DNA reads as TGTGCCAGCAGTTTAAGTCCGGGCCGGAGAGAAAAACTGTTTTTT. Translated, it gives CASSLSPGRREKLFF.